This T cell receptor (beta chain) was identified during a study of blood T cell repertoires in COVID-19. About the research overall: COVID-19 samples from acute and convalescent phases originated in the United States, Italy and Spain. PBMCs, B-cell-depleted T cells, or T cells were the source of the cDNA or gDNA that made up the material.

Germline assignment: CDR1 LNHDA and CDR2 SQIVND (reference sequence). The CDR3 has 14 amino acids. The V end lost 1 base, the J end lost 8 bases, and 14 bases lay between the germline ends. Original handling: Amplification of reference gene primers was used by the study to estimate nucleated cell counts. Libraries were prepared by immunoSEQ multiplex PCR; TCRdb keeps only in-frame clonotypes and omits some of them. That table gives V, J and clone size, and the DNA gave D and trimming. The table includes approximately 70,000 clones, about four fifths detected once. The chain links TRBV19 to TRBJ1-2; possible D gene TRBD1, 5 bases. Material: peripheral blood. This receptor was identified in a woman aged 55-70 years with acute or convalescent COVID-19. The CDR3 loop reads CASSIGARVRGYTF. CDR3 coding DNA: TGTGCCAGTAGTATAGGGGCCAGGGTTCGAGGCTACACCTTC. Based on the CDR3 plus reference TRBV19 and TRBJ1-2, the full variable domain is DGGITQSPKYLFRKEGQNVTLSCEQNLNHDAMYWYRQDPGQGLRLIYYSQIVNDFQKGDIAEGYSVSREKKESFPLTVTSAQKNPTAFYLCASSIGARVRGYTFGSGTRLTVV.